Listed here are 3 T cell receptor beta chains from one sample, sequenced in a study of cytomegalovirus exposure and HLA in healthy donors (dated by TCRdb to about 2017). Preparation of the library involved the immunoSEQ multiplex PCR assay. For the multiplex PCR, a mixture combining 60 forward primers for TCR Vbeta segments and 13 reverse primers for TCR Jbeta segments was used. TCRdb mirrors the immuneACCESS table, restricted to in-frame sequences. Some clones are absent from its copies; in checked studies, under half trace to an unresolved V gene, and the reason for the others is unknown. A total of over 70,000 clones appear in this sample, 70% of them only once. The ten largest clones represent nearly 10% of the sample. Sequencing was done on a sample of PBMCs. These TCRs come from a woman aged 50 to 60 in good health and CMV-seropositive.

The rearrangement uses TRBV6-5 and TRBJ1-2; the match to TRBD1 covers 8 bases. Losses at the gene ends were 5 bases for V and 7 bases for J; bases not matched to a gene: 9. The CDR3 has 14 residues. The germline V gene has CDR1 MNHEY and CDR2 SVGAGI. The CDR3 sequence: CASSAAGTGVGYTF. CDR3 coding DNA: TGTGCCAGCAGTGCCGCCGGGACAGGCGTTGGCTACACCTTC.

This chain joins TRBV7-7 and TRBJ2-5, with D perhaps TRBD1 (6 bases). The CDR3 covers 14 residues. Germline V lookup: CDR1 SSHAT, CDR2 FNYEAQ (reference sequence). V lost 5 bases and J 4 bases, leaving 14 bases between the germline ends. The CDR3 DNA reads TGTGCCAGCAGCCTGCAGGGGTTGAGAGAGACCCAGTACTTC. Its protein is CASSLQGLRETQYF.

The chain has TRBV6-6 and TRBJ2-2; the D gene is possibly TRBD2 (5 bases). Germline CDR1 reads MNHNY; CDR2 reads SVGAGI (reference sequence). The V and J ends lost 9 bases and 2 bases respectively, with 13 bases between them. The CDR3 runs to 14 residues. Here the CDR3 reads CASTRERNTGELFF. The CDR3 DNA reads as TGTGCCAGTACTAGGGAACGTAACACCGGGGAGCTGTTTTTT.